This paragraph reports one T cell receptor beta chain. The CDR3 totals 15 residues. Germline V gene lookup returns CDR1 SEHNR and CDR2 FQNEAQ (reference sequence). Between the trimmed V and J ends, which lost 0 bases and 2 bases, there was a span of 11 bases. TCR beta CDR3 regions were amplified from RNA transcripts. Carried out on the TCR CDR3, a first-round RT-PCR used the HTBI primer set. Via MiXCR, TCRdb re-called the multiplex PCR reads, giving one row per CDR3 protein. The sample yields about 640,000 distinct CDR3 sequences, about 20% seen once. This sample is drawn from a study of T cells in Graves' hyperthyroidism and ophthalmopathy. Study at large: Peripheral blood samples were taken at initial diagnosis, prior to any treatment.

The sample consisted of blood. This TCR came from a man aged 25-40 years with Graves' ophthalmopathy. The chain is built from TRBV7-9 and TRBJ2-7; no firm D call. The CDR3 region is CASSLAKGIPYEQYF. DNA of the CDR3: TGTGCCAGCAGCTTAGCGAAGGGTATTCCCTACGAGCAGTACTTC.